Below, 2 T cell receptor beta chains from the same sample are listed, as sequenced in a study of shared clonotypes between healthy human individuals. Assay: immunoSEQ multiplex PCR; the TCRdb copy retains only in-frame clones and omits some. The data contain under 1,100,000 clones, more than 65% of them seen just once; the ten biggest clones take up over 1.3%. The sample was memory CD4+ T cells sorted from blood. The subset: CD45RA-negative fraction. Receptors originate from a man younger than 30 in good health.

The chain joins TRBV7-3 to TRBJ1-1; no clear D gene. The CDR3 spans 13 residues. V lost 1 base to trimming and J lost 0 bases, with 3 bases between them. Germline V CDR1 and CDR2: SGHTA, FQGTGA. The CDR3 DNA reads as TGTGCCAGCAGCTTAAAAGTGAACACTGAAGCTTTCTTT. It is translated as CASSLKVNTEAFF.

A word on this clone: An end of the junction differs from the germline gene, which may be a read error. Other DNA sequences in this sample translate to the same CDR3. This sequence joins TRBV18 and TRBJ2-5, with D hard to call. CDR3 size: 13 residues. From germline, CDR1 is KGHSH and CDR2 LQKENI. The CDR3 DNA follows: TGTGCCAGCTCCCCACAAGGGCAAGAGACCCAGTACTTC. As protein: CASSPQGQETQYF.